This TCR beta chain is from a study of cytomegalovirus exposure and HLA in healthy donors. The PCR was carried out with 60 Vbeta primers and 13 Jbeta primers. Sequenced by immunoSEQ multiplex PCR; TCRdb stores in-frame clones only, minus some. The sample gives 150,000 to 200,000 clones, about four fifths of which show up once; roughly 7% is in the top ten. Study-wide results and caveats: Reportedly, cytomegalovirus status was diagnosed with high sensitivity and specificity. A prior analysis recorded that most TCR beta V segments were productive about 87% or about 30% of the time. Clonal expansion was found to be greater in HLA-associated TCR beta chains than in equally common others in a later analysis.

A remark on this clone: Its antigen is undetermined.

The V and J ends lost 1 base and 2 bases respectively, with 6 bases between them. Germline-derived CDR1 and CDR2 are GTSNPN and SVGIG (reference sequence). This CDR3 has 13 amino acids. Nominally healthy donors were sampled, though unrecorded immune exposures were likely. Sequencing was carried out using PBMCs. The chain uses TRBV30 and TRBJ1-3, with D possibly matching TRBD1 (5 bases). This receptor was obtained from a male donor in good health and CMV-seropositive. CDR3 DNA: TGTGCCTGGAGTGAAGGGGCTGGAAACACCATATATTTT. Its protein product is CAWSEGAGNTIYF.